A selection of T cell receptor beta chains follows, all from one sample in a study of blood T cell repertoires in COVID-19. The table came from immunoSEQ multiplex PCR; TCRdb's copy has only in-frame clones and leaves some out. The sample shows about 190,000 clones, 65% to 80% of them seen only once. Sequenced: PBMCs or T cells enriched from blood (not recorded which). These receptors all come from a woman aged 45-65 years with acute COVID-19. CDR3s include the opening cysteine and the closing phenylalanine or tryptophan. D genes are given only for firm matches. Size values are once, few and many counts, or a class for expanded clones, and some rows have none.

j_gene: TRBJ1-5
abundance: few
v_gene: TRBV18
d_gene: TRBD1
CDR3aa: CASSPDRGVLIQPQHF
CDR3nt: TGTGCCAGCTCGCCCGACAGGGGGGTTTTAATTCAGCCCCAGCATTTT

j_gene: TRBJ2-5
abundance: NA
v_gene: TRBV7-2
d_gene: NA
CDR3aa: CASSPQETQYF
CDR3nt: TGTGCCAGCAGCCCACAAGAGACCCAGTACTTC

j_gene: TRBJ1-5
abundance: NA
v_gene: TRBV6-5
d_gene: NA
CDR3aa: CASGQTNQPQHF
CDR3nt: TGTGCCAGCGGACAGACCAATCAGCCCCAGCATTTT

j_gene: TRBJ1-6
abundance: NA
v_gene: TRBV27
d_gene: NA
CDR3aa: CASKSGGGRSPLHF
CDR3nt: TGTGCCAGCAAAAGCGGGGGAGGGAGATCACCCCTCCACTTT

j_gene: TRBJ1-2
abundance: NA
v_gene: TRBV5-4
d_gene: TRBD1
CDR3aa: CASSPGQAIPSNYGYTF
CDR3nt: TGTGCCAGCAGCCCGGGACAGGCTATCCCCTCTAACTATGGCTACACCTTC

j_gene: TRBJ1-2
abundance: NA
v_gene: TRBV7-9
d_gene: TRBD1
CDR3aa: CASSPGGTVEQGYTF
CDR3nt: TGTGCCAGCAGCCCGGGCGGGACAGTGGAGCAGGGCTACACCTTC

j_gene: TRBJ1-2
abundance: once
v_gene: TRBV6-1
d_gene: NA
CDR3aa: CASSERGQSGYTF
CDR3nt: TGTGCCAGCAGTGAACGTGGACAATCGGGCTACACCTTC

j_gene: TRBJ1-1
abundance: NA
v_gene: TRBV6-5
d_gene: TRBD1
CDR3aa: CASKPNSGTGFRAFF
CDR3nt: TGTGCCAGCAAACCTAATTCCGGGACAGGGTTTCGAGCTTTCTTT

j_gene: TRBJ2-1
abundance: NA
v_gene: TRBV5-1
d_gene: TRBD2
CDR3aa: CASSLSERGVNEQFF
CDR3nt: TGCGCCAGCAGCTTGTCGGAGCGGGGGGTCAATGAGCAGTTCTTC

j_gene: TRBJ1-1
abundance: NA
v_gene: TRBV3-1/TRBV3-2
d_gene: NA
CDR3aa: CASSSKGFSTEAFF
CDR3nt: TGTGCCAGCAGTTCTAAGGGGTTTAGCACTGAAGCTTTCTTT

j_gene: TRBJ1-1
abundance: NA
v_gene: TRBV28
d_gene: NA
CDR3aa: CASTPWGVNTEAFF
CDR3nt: TGTGCCAGCACGCCCTGGGGGGTGAACACTGAAGCTTTCTTT

j_gene: TRBJ1-2
abundance: NA
v_gene: TRBV5-4
d_gene: NA
CDR3aa: CASSLGPDSIYGYTF
CDR3nt: TGTGCCAGCAGCTTGGGGCCCGACAGTATCTATGGCTACACCTTC

j_gene: TRBJ2-3
abundance: NA
v_gene: TRBV12-3/TRBV12-4
d_gene: NA
CDR3aa: CASSLGLTDTQYF
CDR3nt: TGTGCCAGCAGCCTGGGGCTTACAGATACGCAGTATTTT

j_gene: TRBJ1-6
abundance: once
v_gene: TRBV19
d_gene: TRBD1
CDR3aa: CASTYDRGTNSPLHF
CDR3nt: TGTGCCAGTACCTACGACAGGGGGACTAATTCACCCCTCCACTTT

j_gene: TRBJ1-2
abundance: NA
v_gene: TRBV19
d_gene: NA
CDR3aa: CASSIPLAGHTF
CDR3nt: TGTGCCAGTAGTATACCCCTGGCGGGTCACACCTTC

j_gene: TRBJ2-3
abundance: once
v_gene: TRBV7-2
d_gene: TRBD1
CDR3aa: CASSLLTGGRDTQYF
CDR3nt: TGTGCCAGCAGCTTATTGACAGGGGGCAGAGATACGCAGTATTTT

j_gene: TRBJ2-1
abundance: NA
v_gene: TRBV6-5
d_gene: NA
CDR3aa: CASMRSVYNEQFF
CDR3nt: TGTGCCAGCATGAGGTCAGTCTACAATGAGCAGTTCTTC

j_gene: TRBJ2-5
abundance: NA
v_gene: TRBV6-5
d_gene: NA
CDR3aa: CASSYGTRQETQYF
CDR3nt: TGTGCCAGCAGTTACGGCACGAGGCAAGAGACCCAGTACTTC

j_gene: TRBJ2-2
abundance: NA
v_gene: TRBV19
d_gene: NA
CDR3aa: CASSALGGGSNTGELFF
CDR3nt: TGTGCCAGTAGTGCCTTAGGGGGTGGTTCGAACACCGGGGAGCTGTTTTTT

j_gene: TRBJ1-1
abundance: NA
v_gene: TRBV28
d_gene: NA
CDR3aa: CASSPLREHTEAFF
CDR3nt: TGTGCCAGCAGTCCCCTGCGGGAGCACACTGAAGCTTTCTTT

j_gene: TRBJ1-1
abundance: NA
v_gene: TRBV7-6
d_gene: NA
CDR3aa: CASSLNGETNTEAFF
CDR3nt: TGTGCCAGCAGCTTAAACGGGGAGACGAACACTGAAGCTTTCTTT

j_gene: TRBJ2-5
abundance: few
v_gene: TRBV27
d_gene: TRBD1
CDR3aa: CASSLSNRGQETQYF
CDR3nt: TGTGCCAGCAGTTTATCCAACAGGGGACAAGAGACCCAGTACTTC

j_gene: TRBJ2-5
abundance: few
v_gene: TRBV2
d_gene: TRBD1
CDR3aa: CASNWDSQETQYF
CDR3nt: TGTGCCAGCAATTGGGACAGCCAAGAGACCCAGTACTTC

j_gene: TRBJ1-2
abundance: NA
v_gene: TRBV28
d_gene: NA
CDR3aa: CASTSNYGYTF
CDR3nt: TGTGCCAGTACAAGTAACTATGGCTACACCTTC

j_gene: TRBJ2-3
abundance: NA
v_gene: TRBV19
d_gene: TRBD2
CDR3aa: CARTPSGGWTDTQYF
CDR3nt: TGTGCCAGAACTCCATCCGGGGGGTGGACAGATACGCAGTATTTT

j_gene: TRBJ2-1
abundance: NA
v_gene: TRBV6-5
d_gene: TRBD1
CDR3aa: CATLRDRGNNEQFF
CDR3nt: TGTGCCACCCTCCGGGACAGGGGGAATAATGAGCAGTTCTTC

j_gene: TRBJ2-1
abundance: NA
v_gene: TRBV10-1
d_gene: TRBD1
CDR3aa: CASSGWTGGRNEQFF
CDR3nt: TGCGCCAGCAGTGGATGGACAGGGGGCCGGAATGAGCAGTTCTTC

j_gene: TRBJ1-1
abundance: NA
v_gene: TRBV7-9
d_gene: NA
CDR3aa: CASSLEAGNTEAFF
CDR3nt: TGTGCCAGCAGCTTAGAGGCAGGGAACACTGAAGCTTTCTTT

j_gene: TRBJ2-1
abundance: many
v_gene: TRBV6-5
d_gene: TRBD2
CDR3aa: CASRNGLAGEQFF
CDR3nt: TGTGCCAGCAGAAACGGACTAGCGGGTGAGCAGTTCTTC

j_gene: TRBJ1-6
abundance: few
v_gene: TRBV18
d_gene: NA
CDR3aa: CASQKTQDNSPLHF
CDR3nt: TGTGCCAGCCAAAAGACACAAGATAATTCACCCCTCCACTTT

j_gene: TRBJ2-1
abundance: NA
v_gene: TRBV19
d_gene: NA
CDR3aa: CASSITRQEQFF
CDR3nt: TGTGCCAGTAGTATAACGCGACAGGAGCAGTTCTTC

j_gene: TRBJ1-2
abundance: NA
v_gene: TRBV5-1
d_gene: TRBD1
CDR3aa: CASSRDREPTF
CDR3nt: TGCGCCAGCAGCCGGGACAGGGAGCCCACCTTC

j_gene: TRBJ1-2
abundance: NA
v_gene: TRBV5-4
d_gene: NA
CDR3aa: CASSRDSYGYTF
CDR3nt: TGTGCCAGCAGCAGGGACTCCTATGGCTACACCTTC

j_gene: TRBJ2-5
abundance: NA
v_gene: TRBV14
d_gene: NA
CDR3aa: CASSPGETQYF
CDR3nt: TGTGCCAGCAGCCCAGGCGAGACCCAGTACTTC

j_gene: TRBJ1-2
abundance: NA
v_gene: TRBV11-2
d_gene: TRBD1
CDR3aa: CASSLGGQNYGYTF
CDR3nt: TGTGCCAGCAGCTTAGGGGGACAGAACTATGGCTACACCTTC